These T cell receptor beta chains were read from a single sample in a study of blood T cell repertoires in COVID-19. Clones were sequenced by immunoSEQ multiplex PCR, and TCRdb holds only the in-frame ones, with some missing. The table lists about 420,000 clones, roughly 90% of them singletons. Material: peripheral blood. The receptors were sampled from a man younger than 35 with COVID-19, enrolled during active disease. CDR3s include the opening cysteine and the closing phenylalanine or tryptophan. Fields, in order: J gene, D gene, clone size, V gene, CDR3 length, CDR3 protein, CDR3 DNA. The D gene is left open where the match is weak. Clone size is shown for a subset of rows, as once, few, many or a class of expanded clone.

>TRBJ1-6|-|-|TRBV5-4|14
CASSLGAGNSPLHF
TGTGCCAGCAGCTTGGGGGCGGGTAATTCACCCCTCCACTTT
>TRBJ2-3|TRBD2|-|TRBV9|16
CASSAGTSGRGDTQYF
TGTGCCAGCAGCGCGGGGACTAGCGGGAGAGGGGATACGCAGTATTTT
>TRBJ1-3|TRBD1|once|TRBV18|15
CASSLGQGSGNTIYF
TGTGCCAGCTCACTGGGACAGGGCTCTGGAAACACCATATATTTT
>TRBJ2-3|TRBD2|-|TRBV4-1|17
CASSQVGLAGPRDTQYF
TGCGCCAGCAGCCAAGTGGGACTAGCGGGGCCTCGGGATACGCAGTATTTT
>TRBJ2-1|TRBD2|-|TRBV4-1|18
CASSQELLAGGLGNEQFF
TGCGCCAGCAGCCAAGAGTTGCTAGCGGGGGGGCTCGGGAATGAGCAGTTCTTC
>TRBJ2-1|-|-|TRBV7-3|13
CASSLEPFNEQFF
TGTGCCAGCAGCTTAGAGCCCTTCAATGAGCAGTTCTTC
>TRBJ2-1|TRBD2|-|TRBV5-4|16
CASSQGLAGGYNEQFF
TGTGCCAGCAGCCAGGGACTAGCGGGGGGATACAATGAGCAGTTCTTC
>TRBJ1-2|-|-|TRBV18|14
CASSPNRGPLGYTF
TGTGCCAGCTCACCAAACCGGGGTCCGCTTGGCTACACCTTC
>TRBJ2-7|-|-|TRBV11-2|17
CASSWGPSGLEPYEQYF
TGTGCCAGCAGCTGGGGCCCCTCGGGTCTGGAACCCTACGAGCAGTACTTC
>TRBJ1-4|-|few|TRBV10-2|13
CASSGAGNEKLFF
TGCGCCAGCAGTGGGGCCGGTAATGAAAAACTGTTTTTT
>TRBJ1-5|-|-|TRBV9|15
CASSPGDLSNQPQHF
TGTGCCAGCAGCCCCGGGGATCTTAGCAATCAGCCCCAGCATTTT
>TRBJ1-1|-|-|TRBV19|13
CASSKEVNTEAFF
TGTGCCAGTAGTAAGGAGGTGAACACTGAAGCTTTCTTT
>TRBJ2-1|-|-|TRBV27|15
CASSLYPVSYNEQFF
TGTGCCAGCAGTTTATACCCGGTCTCCTACAATGAGCAGTTCTTC
>TRBJ2-7|-|-|TRBV15|13
CATSPGVTYEQYF
TGTGCCACCAGCCCGGGAGTGACCTACGAGCAGTACTTC
>TRBJ2-2|TRBD2|few|TRBV24-1|17
CATSDSRGSGRTGELFF
TGTGCCACCAGTGATTCTAGGGGTAGCGGGAGAACCGGGGAGCTGTTTTTT
>TRBJ2-7|TRBD2|-|TRBV10-2|16
CASSPPGLATSYEQYF
TGCGCCAGCAGTCCACCGGGACTAGCGACTTCCTACGAGCAGTACTTC
>TRBJ2-1|-|-|TRBV7-2|13
CASSLGEYNEQFF
TGTGCCAGCAGCTTAGGGGAGTACAATGAGCAGTTCTTC
>TRBJ2-7|TRBD1|once|TRBV5-1|15
CASSLSGDRAYEQYF
TGCGCCAGCAGCCTGAGCGGGGACAGGGCCTACGAGCAGTACTTC
>TRBJ2-1|TRBD2|once|TRBV9|15
CASSARLAGSNEQFF
TGTGCCAGCAGCGCCCGACTAGCGGGCTCTAATGAGCAGTTCTTC
>TRBJ1-6|-|-|TRBV5-1|17
CASSRQQTSSYNSPLHF
TGCGCCAGCAGCCGACAGCAAACGAGCTCCTATAATTCACCCCTCCACTTT
>TRBJ2-2|-|-|TRBV7-3|13
CASSPARTGELFF
TGTGCCAGCAGCCCCGCGAGAACCGGGGAGCTGTTTTTT
>TRBJ1-3|-|-|TRBV5-6|15
CASSADSSSGNTIYF
TGTGCCAGCAGCGCGGACTCAAGCTCTGGAAACACCATATATTTT
>TRBJ1-2|TRBD1|-|TRBV5-1|12
CASSLDRAGYTF
TGCGCCAGCAGCCTGGACAGGGCTGGCTACACCTTC
>TRBJ1-6|-|-|TRBV6-5|13
CASSGQINSPLHF
TGTGCCAGCAGCGGACAAATTAATTCACCCCTCCACTTT
>TRBJ1-5|TRBD1|-|TRBV19|16
CASSMGQDYSNQPQHF
TGTGCCAGTAGTATGGGACAGGACTATAGCAATCAGCCCCAGCATTTT
>TRBJ2-7|TRBD1|-|TRBV7-8|14
CASSLRDRSYEQYF
TGTGCCAGCAGCCTACGGGACAGAAGCTACGAGCAGTACTTC
>TRBJ2-7|TRBD1|-|TRBV5-1|12
CASRTGDYEQYF
TGCGCCAGTCGGACAGGGGACTACGAGCAGTACTTC